These 8 T cell receptor beta chains were sequenced from one sample in a study of cytomegalovirus exposure and HLA in healthy donors. The study ran its PCR with 60 Vbeta and 13 Jbeta primers. Produced via immunoSEQ multiplex PCR; TCRdb's table is partial and in-frame only. The data hold some 99,000 clones, with about 86% observed a single time. The sequenced sample consisted of PBMCs. The receptor set was obtained from a woman aged 30 to 39 in good health and CMV-seronegative.

The sample holds a few counts of this clone. The genes are TRBV10-3 and TRBJ2-3; no clear D. This CDR3 comprises 14 residues. Between the trimmed V and J ends, which lost 6 bases and 2 bases, there was a span of 12 bases. Per germline, CDR1 ENHRY and CDR2 SYGVKD. The CDR3: CAIRGTEITDTQYF. CDR3 sequence (DNA): TGTGCCATCAGAGGAACAGAGATCACAGATACGCAGTATTTT.

The V call is TRBV5-1, the J call TRBJ2-5; TRBD2 aligns across 7 bases. The J call is in doubt because the DNA end fits TRBJ2-7 better. The CDR3 length is 14 residues. The V gene's germline CDR1 is SGHRS and CDR2 YFSETQ. Here the CDR3 reads CASSFGGKSHEQYF. The CDR3 region has the DNA TGCGCCAGCAGCTTCGGGGGGAAGTCCCACGAGCAGTACTTC.

This clone occurred a few times. The rearrangement links TRBV4-3 to TRBJ2-1, with 11 nucleotides matching TRBD1. Trimming at V came to 0 bases and at J to 6 bases, leaving 4 bases not matched to a gene. CDR3 size: 16 residues. Germline CDR1 and CDR2: LGHNA and YSLEER. As DNA, the CDR3 is TGCGCCAGCAGCCAAGACCTCGGGACAGGGGGCAATGAGCAGTTCTTC. Amino acid sequence: CASSQDLGTGGNEQFF.

This clone was found a few times. The chain employs TRBV28 and TRBJ2-7; D possibly corresponds to TRBD2 (6 bases). Germline V gene sequence: CDR1 MDHEN, CDR2 SYDVKM. Deletions cut 3 bases from V and 1 base from J, with 16 bases between. This CDR3 region has 16 residues. This CDR3 is CASSFIYGRPSYEQYF. DNA for the CDR3: TGTGCCAGCAGTTTCATTTACGGGAGACCATCCTACGAGCAGTACTTC.

The chain joins TRBV7-2 to TRBJ2-7, with D possibly matching TRBD2 (5 bases). V was cut by 4 bases and J by 2 bases, with 15 bases left in between. The CDR3 sequence is 15 residues long. In germline, CDR1 is SGHTA, CDR2 FQGNSA. In nucleotides, the CDR3 is TGTGCCAGCAGCTCAGGAAGCGGAGGAACCTACGAGCAGTACTTC. Protein product: CASSSGSGGTYEQYF.

This clone was recorded only once. The J gene is TRBJ2-7, the V gene TRBV7-2, with TRBD1 as a possible D gene (6 bases). Trimming took off 1 base at V and 3 bases at J, with 7 bases between the two ends. Germline V gives CDR1 SGHTA, CDR2 FQGNSA. This CDR3 has 13 residues. The CDR3 bases are TGTGCCAGCAGCTTAGTAGGGGGCTACGAGCAGTACTTC. It codes for CASSLVGGYEQYF.

The chain combines TRBV5-8 with TRBJ2-5, with D possibly matching TRBD1 (6 bases). V was trimmed by 4 bases and J by 5 bases, leaving 12 bases between them. The CDR3 is 13 residues long. The germline CDR1 and CDR2 sequences are SGHTS and YDEGEE. CDR3 sequence (DNA): TGTGCCAGCAGCCTTCAGGGGTCCGAGACCCAGTACTTC. This gives the protein CASSLQGSETQYF.

The chain combines TRBV30 with TRBJ1-4; D is perhaps TRBD1 (6 bases). V was trimmed by 3 bases and J by 6 bases, leaving 17 bases between them. The CDR3 totals 15 residues. CDR1 and CDR2 from the germline V gene are GTSNPN and SVGIG (reference sequence). This CDR3 is CAWSSALGGDEKLFF. In nucleotides, the CDR3 is TGTGCCTGGAGCTCCGCCCTAGGGGGGGATGAAAAACTGTTTTTT.